This section outlines one TCR beta chain sequence together with its context. Its target is unknown. All patients were treatment-naive before thyroid surgery. This CDR3 region has 15 residues. Trimming pared 5 bases from V and 2 bases from J, leaving 13 bases between. Germline loops: CDR1 SNHLY, CDR2 FYNNEI. These data belong to a study of metastatic and nonmetastatic thyroid tumors. Study-level background: Repertoires from blood and tumor or nodule tissue of malignant and benign thyroid patients were compared.

Methods used by the authors: To classify distant metastasis in papillary thyroid cancer, a model was built from CDR3 differences across clinicopathological groups. TCRdb re-analyzed the PCR reads using MiXCR. The V and J calls shown here were made by TCRdb, not taken from the authors' results. Here the sample spans some 15,000 clones, about 23% being singletons. The study, taken as a whole, reports: Patients with malignant thyroid tumors reportedly had significantly higher TCR beta diversity than those with benign nodules, in blood and tumor.

The gene calls are TRBV2 and TRBJ1-5; tentative D call: TRBD1 (5 bases). The sample taken for sequencing was adjacent normal tissue. The TCR originated in a female donor with papillary thyroid cancer or a benign thyroid nodule (not recorded which). Some clones in this sample may be carry-over from other donors' samples. The chain's CDR3 is CASSPGRGGNQPQHF. DNA of the CDR3: TGTGCCAGCAGTCCAGGACGAGGGGGCAATCAGCCCCAGCATTTT.